These 29 T cell receptor beta chains were sequenced from one sample in a study of OX40 agonist ivuxolimab in advanced cancers. Repertoires were generated with immunoSEQ multiplex PCR, while TCRdb's copy carries only in-frame clones and drops some. The sample includes 95,000 to 100,000 clones, 80% to 95% of them seen just once. Sequencing used CD4+ or CD8+ T cells sorted from blood, obtained in a trial of the OX40 agonist ivuxolimab. These receptors all come from an adult with an advanced solid tumor such as melanoma, head and neck, liver or kidney cancer.

V and J are TRBV28 and TRBJ1-4, with TRBD1 identical over 7 bases. Germline V gene data show CDR1 as MDHEN and CDR2 as SYDVKM. This CDR3 has 15 amino acids. The V gene end was trimmed by 5 bases and the J gene end by 5 bases; junction bases not matched to a gene: 8. The CDR3 spells CASSPPGQWNEKLFF. The CDR3 nucleotides are TGTGCCAGCAGTCCACCGGGACAGTGGAATGAAAAACTGTTTTTT.

The V call is TRBV10-3, the J call TRBJ2-7, with D perhaps matching TRBD1 (6 bases). V was cut by 10 bases and J by 9 bases, with 28 bases left in between. The germline V gene has CDR1 ENHRY and CDR2 SYGVKD. The CDR3 extends over 15 amino acids. CDR3 in amino acids: CATVPGQNPKEGQYF. CDR3 nucleotides: TGTGCCACCGTACCCGGACAGAACCCCAAGGAAGGGCAGTACTTC.

This clone was picked up a small number of times. The chain uses TRBV10-2 and TRBJ2-7; 8 positions match TRBD1. Germline V gene lookup returns CDR1 WSHSY and CDR2 SAAADI. The CDR3 length is 14 residues. V lost 7 bases to trimming and J lost 4 bases; unmatched junction nucleotides: 9. The chain's CDR3 is CASMYLTGGYEQYF. CDR3 coding DNA: TGCGCCAGCATGTACCTAACAGGGGGGTACGAGCAGTACTTC.

The V and J genes are TRBV4-3 and TRBJ2-1; D is perhaps TRBD2 (6 bases). The germline CDR1 and CDR2 sequences are LGHNA and YSLEER. The CDR3 has 15 amino acids. The V end was cut by 6 bases, the J end by 3 bases, with 15 bases between. CDR3 nucleotides: TGCGCCAGCAGTGGAGCGGAGGGTGTCTACAATGAGCAGTTCTTC. The encoded protein is CASSGAEGVYNEQFF.

V usage is TRBV5-1 and J usage is TRBJ2-3; TRBD1 might be the D (6 bases). In germline, CDR1 is SGHRS, CDR2 YFSETQ. With 0 bases removed from V and 0 bases from J, the gap between germline ends came to 11 bases. The length of the CDR3 is 16 residues. For the CDR3, the DNA is TGCGCCAGCAGCTTGGAAAACAGGGCTAGCACAGATACGCAGTATTTT. Translated, it gives CASSLENRASTDTQYF.

The chain carries TRBV15 and TRBJ2-6; 7 positions agree with TRBD1. Losses at the gene ends were 0 bases for V and 3 bases for J; bases not matched to a gene: 8. The CDR3 contains 18 residues. CDR1 LNHNV and CDR2 YYDKDF come from the germline V gene (reference sequence). CDR3 amino acids: CATSRDRGQVYGANVLTF. CDR3 DNA: TGTGCCACCAGCAGAGATCGCGGACAGGTGTATGGGGCCAACGTCCTGACTTTC. The whole variable domain, remainder taken from reference TRBV15 and TRBJ2-6, is DAMVIQNPRYQVTQFGKPVTLSCSQTLNHNVMYWYQQKSSQAPKLLFHYYDKDFNNEADTPDNFQSRRPNTSFCFLDIRSPGLGDTAMYLCATSRDRGQVYGANVLTFGAGSRLTVL.

This chain connects TRBV11-2 to TRBJ2-7; D gene uncertain. This CDR3 is built from 14 residues. Germline-derived CDR1 and CDR2 are SGHAT and FQNNGV. V was shortened by 2 bases and J by 2 bases, with 10 bases between the two germline ends. This chain's CDR3 is CASSLRVSAYEQYF. The CDR3 region has the DNA TGTGCCAGCAGCTTAAGGGTCTCCGCCTACGAGCAGTACTTC.

This chain connects TRBV28 to TRBJ1-1; no firm D call. CDR3 length: 14 residues. Germline loops: CDR1 MDHEN, CDR2 SYDVKM. Trimming stripped 7 bases from V and 4 bases from J, with 16 bases between. The CDR3 DNA is TGTGCCAGCACCCCCGGTTGGATGCGCACTGAAGCTTTCTTT. Protein sequence: CASTPGWMRTEAFF. Variable domain in full (rest from reference TRBV28 and TRBJ1-1): DVKVTQSSRYLVKRTGEKVFLECVQDMDHENMFWYRQDPGLGLRLIYFSYDVKMKEKGDIPEGYSVSREKKERFSLILESASTNQTSMYLCASTPGWMRTEAFFGQGTRLTVV.

The chain links TRBV2 to TRBJ2-7; TRBD1 might be the D (6 bases). The CDR3 length is 13 residues. V gave up 4 bases and J gave up 2 bases, with 9 bases separating them. Germline lookup yields CDR1 SNHLY and CDR2 FYNNEI. CDR3 sequence reads: CASSAYRAYEQYF. The CDR3 coding sequence is TGTGCCAGCAGTGCTTACAGGGCCTACGAGCAGTACTTC. Together with reference TRBV2 and TRBJ2-7, the CDR3 gives the full variable domain: EPEVTQTPSHQVTQMGQEVILRCVPISNHLYFYWYRQILGQKVEFLVSFYNNEISEKSEIFDDQFSVERPDGSNFTLKIRSTKLEDSAMYFCASSAYRAYEQYFGPGTRLTVT.

The chain is built from TRBV27 and TRBJ2-4; 8 nucleotides agree with TRBD2. Germline V CDR1 and CDR2: MNHEY, SMNVEV (reference sequence). This CDR3 is 15 amino acids long. J lost 6 bases, V lost 6 bases, and 10 bases had no gene match. CDR3: CASRRAGARGNIQYF. The CDR3 bases are TGTGCCAGCAGGAGAGCGGGAGCTCGTGGAAACATTCAGTACTTC.

The chain employs TRBV11-3 and TRBJ1-2, with TRBD1 identical over 8 bases. The trim removed 1 base at V and 4 bases at J, leaving 5 bases unmatched. Per the germline V gene, CDR1 is SGHNT and CDR2 is YENEEA. This CDR3 contains 15 residues. CDR3 in amino acids: CASSLGTGITYGYTF. For the CDR3, the DNA is TGTGCCAGCAGCTTAGGGACAGGGATTACCTATGGCTACACCTTC. Looking up the rest from reference TRBV11-3 and TRBJ1-2 gives the full variable domain: EAGVVQSPRYKIIEKKQPVAFWCNPISGHNTLYWYLQNLGQGPELLIRYENEEAVDDSQLPKDRFSAERLKGVDSTLKIQPAELGDSAVYLCASSLGTGITYGYTFGSGTRLTVV.

The V and J genes are TRBV5-6 and TRBJ1-2; D perhaps matches TRBD1 (6 bases). Per the germline V gene, CDR1 is SGHDT and CDR2 is YYEEEE. CDR3 length: 13 amino acids. Trimming took off 4 bases at V and 6 bases at J, with 13 bases between the two ends. The CDR3 DNA reads TGTGCCAGCAGCCCCGACAGGCGGGATGGCTACACCTTC. It codes for CASSPDRRDGYTF. The complete variable domain, with remaining parts taken from reference TRBV5-6 and TRBJ1-2, reads DAGVTQSPTHLIKTRGQQVTLRCSPKSGHDTVSWYQQALGQGPQFIFQYYEEEERQRGNFPDRFSGHQFPNYSSELNVNALLLGDSALYLCASSPDRRDGYTFGSGTRLTVV.

The V gene is TRBV2, the J gene TRBJ2-1; D uncertain. This CDR3 spans 11 amino acids. V was trimmed by 5 bases and J by 12 bases, leaving 11 bases between them. Germline values: CDR1 SNHLY, CDR2 FYNNEI. The CDR3 reads CASSQTVGQFF. For the CDR3, the DNA is TGTGCCAGCAGTCAGACCGTCGGGCAGTTCTTC. The variable domain in full, completed from reference TRBV2 and TRBJ2-1, reads EPEVTQTPSHQVTQMGQEVILRCVPISNHLYFYWYRQILGQKVEFLVSFYNNEISEKSEIFDDQFSVERPDGSNFTLKIRSTKLEDSAMYFCASSQTVGQFFGPGTRLTVL.

This clone was seen once. This chain links TRBV9 with TRBJ1-3, with 8 bases matching TRBD1. The V gene's germline CDR1 is SGDLS and CDR2 YYNGEE. The ends lost 0 bases at V and 8 bases at J; junction bases unmatched: 7. This CDR3 contains 15 residues. The CDR3 nucleotides are TGTGCCAGCAGCGTAGCAGGGGGCGGATGGGACACCATATATTTT. It yields the protein CASSVAGGGWDTIYF.

The CDR3 sequence: CSVSQGATTEAFF. DNA for the CDR3: TGCAGCGTCTCACAGGGGGCGACCACTGAAGCTTTCTTT. The chain joins TRBV29-1 to TRBJ1-1, with 9 positions matching TRBD1. The CDR3 spans 13 residues. The germline V gene encodes CDR1 SQVTM and CDR2 ANQGSEA. J was trimmed by 4 bases and V by 6 bases; bases with no gene match: 6.

The gene calls are TRBV30 and TRBJ2-5; possible D gene TRBD2, 5 bases. Per germline, CDR1 GTSNPN and CDR2 SVGIG (reference sequence). The CDR3 loop spans 14 amino acids. The V gene lost 3 bases and the J gene lost 2 bases, with 13 bases spanning the gap. CDR3 nucleotides: TGTGCCTGGAGGAGATCCGGGGTACAAGAGACCCAGTACTTC. It yields the protein CAWRRSGVQETQYF.

The chain has TRBV11-2 and TRBJ1-1; unclear D gene. Germline V gene data show CDR1 as SGHAT and CDR2 as FQNNGV. CDR3 size: 16 residues. V lost 4 bases and J lost 4, with 19 bases in between. CDR3 DNA sequence: TGTGCCAGCAGCTCGAACCTAGGACTCACGACCACTGAAGCTTTCTTT. Protein product: CASSSNLGLTTTEAFF.

As concerns this clone: A read error may produce the germline difference seen at one junction end. The CDR3 coding sequence is TGTGCTAGCAGCCATAGCGGGAGGGCGAACACCGGGGAGCTGTTTTTT. Residues: CASSHSGRANTGELFF. The chain employs TRBV7-7 and TRBJ2-2, with 11 bases aligning to TRBD2. The CDR3 extends over 16 amino acids. Germline assignment: CDR1 SSHAT and CDR2 FNYEAQ (reference sequence).

The chain couples TRBV5-1 to TRBJ2-7, with D possibly matching TRBD1 (5 bases). The germline V gene has CDR1 SGHRS and CDR2 YFSETQ. The ends were cut back, 10 bases at V and 1 base at J, with 15 bases in the middle. The CDR3 length is 13 residues. The CDR3 reads CAGGGHRSYEQYF. As DNA, the CDR3 is TGCGCCGGCGGCGGACACCGGTCCTACGAGCAGTACTTC.

The rearrangement links TRBV7-2 to TRBJ2-3, with TRBD2 as a possible D gene (6 bases). In germline, CDR1 is SGHTA, CDR2 FQGNSA. CDR3 length: 15 residues. V was pared by 0 bases and J by 3 bases, with 10 bases between. The CDR3 spells CASSLASGGTDTQYF. The CDR3, as DNA: TGTGCCAGCAGCTTAGCTTCCGGGGGAACAGATACGCAGTATTTT.

The V call is TRBV6-1, the J call TRBJ2-2, with D possibly being TRBD2 (6 bases). The CDR3 has 14 residues. CDR1 is MNHNS, CDR2 SASEGT, per germline. The V end lost 7 bases, the J end lost 4 bases, and 13 bases lay between the germline ends. The chain's CDR3 is CASITGEATGELFF. The DNA for the CDR3 is TGTGCCAGCATTACGGGAGAGGCCACCGGGGAGCTGTTTTTT.

Details on this clone: The junction shows a germline mismatch at one end, possibly a read error. The chain carries TRBV7-7 and TRBJ2-7; TRBD1 matches 9 bases. In germline, CDR1 is SSHAT, CDR2 FNYEAQ (reference sequence). The CDR3 covers 13 residues. DNA for the CDR3: TGTGCTAGCAGCCGGGACAGGGAAGGCGAGCAGTACTTC. Its translation is CASSRDREGEQYF.

The V gene is TRBV6-1, the J gene TRBJ1-3; 10 bases map to TRBD1. Germline lookup yields CDR1 MNHNS and CDR2 SASEGT. V shed 6 bases, J shed 4 bases, and the junction held 6 bases outside the gene matches. The CDR3 spans 15 residues. The CDR3 reads CASREDRGSGNTIYF. The CDR3 coding sequence is TGTGCCAGCAGAGAGGACAGGGGGTCAGGAAACACCATATATTTT.

The rearrangement uses TRBV28 and TRBJ2-5; D ambiguous. CDR1 and CDR2 (germline): MDHEN, SYDVKM. V lost 5 bases to trimming and J lost 1 base, with 2 bases between them. The CDR3 loop spans 11 amino acids. The CDR3 nucleotides are TGTGCCAGCAGTACCCAAGAGACCCAGTACTTC. Amino acids: CASSTQETQYF.

This CDR3 reads CASSVGGGGSEKLFF. The CDR3 bases are TGTGCCAGCAGCGTAGGAGGGGGCGGGAGTGAAAAACTGTTTTTT. The chain combines TRBV9 with TRBJ1-4; 7 nucleotides agree with TRBD1. Trimming took 0 bases from V and 7 from J; bases not matched to a gene: 6. The CDR3 has 15 residues. Germline loops: CDR1 SGDLS, CDR2 YYNGEE.

This sequence joins TRBV19 and TRBJ1-4; 11 bases are shared with TRBD1. The V gene's germline CDR1 is LNHDA and CDR2 SQIVND (reference sequence). This CDR3 has 15 amino acids. The V and J ends lost 6 bases and 8 bases, in that order; junction bases with no gene match: 8. CDR3 residues: CASRFPGQGGEKLFF. CDR3 DNA: TGTGCCAGTAGGTTCCCGGGACAGGGGGGCGAAAAACTGTTTTTT.

The chain recombines TRBV18 with TRBJ2-4; 8 positions agree with TRBD2. The germline V gene has CDR1 KGHSH and CDR2 LQKENI. This CDR3 contains 15 residues. V trimming: 3 bases; J trimming: 8 bases; junction bases outside the gene matches: 9. The CDR3 is CASSPGNSGNDIQYF. DNA of the CDR3: TGTGCCAGCTCACCGGGGAATAGCGGGAACGACATTCAGTACTTC.

To note about this clone: Other DNA sequences within the sample encode an identical CDR3. The rearrangement joins TRBV11-3 to TRBJ2-2, with D possibly TRBD1 on 6 matching bases. There are 14 residues in the CDR3. Trimming left V 1 base short and J 5 bases short, with 8 bases between. The germline gives CDR1 SGHNT, CDR2 YENEEA. The CDR3 sequence: CASSLGTVTGELFF. The DNA of the CDR3 is TGTGCCAGCAGCTTAGGGACAGTTACCGGGGAGCTGTTTTTT.

V gene TRBV30 combines with J gene TRBJ2-3; a weak D match, TRBD1 (6 bases). CDR3 length: 13 residues. Deletions cut 1 base from V and 1 base from J, with 6 bases between. Germline CDR1 is GTSNPN and CDR2 is SVGIG (reference sequence). The CDR3 region has the DNA TGTGCCTGGAGTGACAGGGGCACAGATACGCAGTATTTT. Translation gives CAWSDRGTDTQYF.